These 32 T cell receptor beta chains came from one sample sequenced in a study of cytomegalovirus exposure and HLA in healthy donors. PCR amplification relied on 60 Vbeta primers (plus 13 Jbeta primers). Repertoires were generated with immunoSEQ multiplex PCR, while TCRdb's copy carries only in-frame clones and drops some. The data hold under 200,000 clones, with less than 90% observed a single time. The sequenced sample consisted of PBMCs. The receptors derive from a woman in her 30s in good health and CMV-seronegative.

CDR3 bases: TGTGCCAGCAGTGCCCGGGACAGGGGCTCTGGAAACACCATATATTTT. Its protein is CASSARDRGSGNTIYF. The V gene is TRBV6-1, the J gene TRBJ1-3, with 10 bases fitting TRBD1. The ends lost 4 bases at V and 0 bases at J; junction bases unmatched: 3. The CDR3 extends over 16 amino acids. The V gene's germline CDR1 is MNHNS and CDR2 SASEGT.

This clone was observed a single time. V gene TRBV4-1 combines with J gene TRBJ2-7; a possible D gene is TRBD1 (6 bases). Trimming removed 5 bases at V and 2 bases at J, with 13 bases between. CDR3 length equals 14 residues. In germline, CDR1 is MGHRA, CDR2 YSYEKL. Written as DNA, the CDR3 is TGCGCCAGCAGCAAGTCCGGGACACCCTACGAGCAGTACTTC. Amino acid sequence: CASSKSGTPYEQYF.

The J gene is TRBJ2-3, the V gene TRBV7-9; 9 bases agree with TRBD1. The CDR3 is made up of 16 amino acids. V was clipped by 5 bases and J by 1 base; unmatched bases: 7. Germline V gene data show CDR1 as SEHNR and CDR2 as FQNEAQ (reference sequence). The chain's CDR3 is CASSPTGGYRTDTQYF. Written as DNA, the CDR3 is TGTGCCAGCAGCCCGACAGGGGGGTACCGCACAGATACGCAGTATTTT.

CDR3 protein: CASSLNRRTLQPYF. The CDR3 DNA sequence: TGTGCCAGCAGCCTTAATAGAAGGACATTGCAGCCGTACTTC. V and J are TRBV5-6 and TRBJ2-7; D may be TRBD1 (5 bases). Germline V gene sequence: CDR1 SGHDT, CDR2 YYEEEE. The V end was cut by 4 bases, the J end by 12 bases, with 23 bases between. This CDR3 is built from 14 residues.

The chain couples TRBV2 to TRBJ1-2; D is unresolved. In germline, CDR1 is SNHLY, CDR2 FYNNEI. Trimming took off 4 bases at V and 1 base at J, with 7 bases between the two ends. This CDR3 contains 13 residues. The DNA for the CDR3 is TGTGCCAGCAGTGTGGAGGTTAACTATGGCTACACCTTC. Amino acid sequence: CASSVEVNYGYTF.

V is TRBV5-1 and J is TRBJ2-1; 7 bases map to TRBD2. Looked up from germline, CDR1 is SGHRS and CDR2 is YFSETQ. The CDR3 contains 14 residues. V shed 0 bases and J 6 bases; nucleotides not matched to a gene: 3. The CDR3 nucleotides read TGCGCCAGCAGCTTGGTTCCGGGAGGCAATGAGCAGTTCTTC. Translation: CASSLVPGGNEQFF.

The chain's CDR3 is CSVVLVGAGELFF. CDR3 sequence (DNA): TGCAGCGTTGTTTTAGTAGGGGCTGGGGAGCTGTTTTTT. This chain connects TRBV29-1 to TRBJ2-2, with D possibly being TRBD1 (5 bases). The CDR3 sequence is 13 residues long. Trimming cost V 4 bases and J 8 bases, with 14 bases left between them. The germline V gene encodes CDR1 SQVTM and CDR2 ANQGSEA.

The chain uses TRBV7-9 and TRBJ1-1, with a possible D match to TRBD1 (6 bases). The germline V gene has CDR1 SEHNR and CDR2 FQNEAQ (reference sequence). The CDR3 sequence is 15 residues long. V was shortened by 6 bases and J by 5 bases, with 19 bases between the two germline ends. The CDR3 region has the DNA TGTGCCAGCAGGGGTAAAAGGGGGAGTAGGACTGAAGCTTTCTTT. Protein sequence: CASRGKRGSRTEAFF.

The chain combines TRBV7-8 with TRBJ2-2; 8 bases are a match to TRBD2. The germline V gene encodes CDR1 SGHVS and CDR2 FQNEAQ. V lost 3 bases and J lost 8; bases outside the gene matches: 8. The CDR3 is made up of 15 amino acids. CDR3: CASSFKREKGGELFF. The DNA for the CDR3 is TGTGCCAGCAGCTTTAAGCGGGAGAAGGGTGGGGAGCTGTTTTTT.

CDR3 coding DNA: TGTGCCAGTAGTAAGATGACAGGGACGGATCAGCCCCAGCATTTT. The encoded protein is CASSKMTGTDQPQHF. The chain employs TRBV19 and TRBJ1-5; 7 nucleotides align to TRBD1. V trimming: 4 bases; J trimming: 5 bases; junction bases outside the gene matches: 8. Germline assignment: CDR1 LNHDA and CDR2 SQIVND (reference sequence). The CDR3 is made up of 15 amino acids.

The rearrangement joins TRBV19 to TRBJ1-5; D unclear. Germline-derived CDR1 and CDR2 are LNHDA and SQIVND (reference sequence). The CDR3 consists of 15 residues. Trimming took 0 bases from V and 0 from J, leaving 6 bases between them. CDR3 residues: CASSIEKYSNQPQHF. The CDR3 nucleotides read TGTGCCAGTAGTATAGAAAAATATAGCAATCAGCCCCAGCATTTT.

The V gene is TRBV5-1, the J gene TRBJ1-1; tentatively, D is TRBD1 (6 bases). CDR3 length: 13 amino acids. CDR1 and CDR2 from the germline V gene are SGHRS and YFSETQ. Trimming stripped 5 bases from V and 8 bases from J, with 16 bases between. The CDR3 DNA reads as TGCGCCAGCAGTGTCAACAGGGCTACCGAAGCTTTCTTT. It yields the protein CASSVNRATEAFF.

The chain employs TRBV28 and TRBJ2-1, with D tentatively TRBD2 (6 bases). Per germline, CDR1 MDHEN and CDR2 SYDVKM. The CDR3 is made up of 16 amino acids. V was clipped by 2 bases and J by 7 bases, with 18 bases between them. CDR3 residues: CASSLSFGGSRNEQFF. The CDR3 nucleotides are TGTGCCAGCAGTTTAAGTTTCGGGGGAAGTCGAAATGAGCAGTTCTTC.

The J gene is TRBJ2-7, the V gene TRBV29-1; D is ambiguous. The germline gives CDR1 SQVTM, CDR2 ANQGSEA. This CDR3 contains 12 residues. The ends were cut back, 1 base at V and 6 bases at J, with 10 bases in the middle. The CDR3 sequence is CSVEARFGEQYF. The CDR3 coding sequence is TGCAGCGTTGAAGCTCGATTCGGCGAGCAGTACTTC.

The chain couples TRBV5-1 to TRBJ2-1; tentative D call: TRBD2 (6 bases). CDR1 is SGHRS and CDR2 is YFSETQ in the germline V gene. The CDR3 has 15 amino acids. Trimming removed 0 bases from V and 1 base from J, with 8 bases in between. Here the CDR3 reads CASSLDGSSYNEQFF. The CDR3 coding sequence is TGCGCCAGCAGCTTGGACGGGAGTTCCTACAATGAGCAGTTCTTC.

This clone was observed once. The chain uses TRBV29-1 and TRBJ1-5, with D possibly TRBD1 on 5 matching bases. V was pared by 4 bases and J by 4 bases, with 17 bases between. CDR1 is SQVTM, CDR2 ANQGSEA, per germline. The CDR3 is made up of 15 amino acids. The CDR3 reads CSVVWRGGGNQPQHF. Written as DNA, the CDR3 is TGCAGCGTTGTATGGAGGGGAGGTGGGAATCAGCCCCAGCATTTT.

The chain carries TRBV20-1 and TRBJ1-1, with D perhaps matching TRBD1 (6 bases). The CDR3 runs 11 residues. The ends were cut back, 2 bases at V and 11 bases at J, with 12 bases in the middle. The germline V gene has CDR1 DFQATT and CDR2 SNEGSKA (reference sequence). The CDR3 DNA sequence: TGCAGTGCTAGAAGGCCAGGGGACGCTTTCTTT. Protein: CSARRPGDAFF.

This sequence joins TRBV7-8 and TRBJ2-6; TRBD2 matches at 10 bases. Per the germline V gene, CDR1 is SGHVS and CDR2 is FQNEAQ. This CDR3 region has 19 residues. Trimming removed 1 base from V and 3 bases from J; junction bases left unmatched: 9. The DNA of the CDR3 is TGTGCCAGCAGCTTAGTTCCTAGCGGGAGATATGGTGGGGCCAACGTCCTGACTTTC. Translated: CASSLVPSGRYGGANVLTF.

V gene TRBV6-1 combines with J gene TRBJ2-7; no definite D call. V lost 7 bases and J lost 4, with 11 bases in between. Germline CDR1 MNHNS, CDR2 SASEGT. The CDR3 has 12 amino acids. CDR3 bases: TGTGCCAGCAATGTCAGGTTTTACGAGCAGTACTTC. This gives the protein CASNVRFYEQYF.

The chain combines TRBV6-1 with TRBJ2-1, with D possibly being TRBD1 (5 bases). The V end was cut by 8 bases, the J end by 0 bases, with 11 bases between. This CDR3 is 14 amino acids long. In germline, CDR1 is MNHNS, CDR2 SASEGT. In DNA, the CDR3 is TGTGCCAGCGCCCAGGGCAGCTCCTACAATGAGCAGTTCTTC. Its protein product is CASAQGSSYNEQFF.

The genes are TRBV27 and TRBJ2-5; 10 bases align to TRBD2. The V gene end was trimmed by 1 base and the J gene end by 10 bases; junction bases not matched to a gene: 15. The CDR3 is 17 residues long. Germline values: CDR1 MNHEY, CDR2 SMNVEV (reference sequence). CDR3 nucleotides: TGTGCCAGCAGTTTATTTGCTAGCGGGAGCCCCTCGGGAATCCAGTACTTC. It specifies CASSLFASGSPSGIQYF.

V gene TRBV18 combines with J gene TRBJ1-2; D is possibly TRBD1 (5 bases). From germline, CDR1 is KGHSH and CDR2 LQKENI. The V and J ends lost 2 bases and 6 bases respectively, with 13 bases between them. The CDR3 has 14 amino acids. The CDR3, as DNA: TGTGCCAGCTCACCAGGGGCAGGGCTGCATGGCTACACCTTC. It encodes CASSPGAGLHGYTF.

This clone was observed a handful of times. This sequence joins TRBV19 and TRBJ1-2, with D possibly matching TRBD1 (5 bases). Germline CDR1 reads LNHDA; CDR2 reads SQIVND (reference sequence). V lost 4 bases and J 0 bases, leaving 9 bases between the germline ends. This CDR3 has 14 amino acids. CDR3 loop: CASSKKGTNYGYTF. CDR3 DNA sequence: TGTGCCAGTAGTAAGAAGGGGACTAACTATGGCTACACCTTC. Full variable domain (remainder filled in from reference TRBV19 and TRBJ1-2): DGGITQSPKYLFRKEGQNVTLSCEQNLNHDAMYWYRQDPGQGLRLIYYSQIVNDFQKGDIAEGYSVSREKKESFPLTVTSAQKNPTAFYLCASSKKGTNYGYTFGSGTRLTVV.

This chain uses TRBV2 with TRBJ1-6; TRBD1 matches 7 bases. This CDR3 is 15 amino acids long. The V gene end was trimmed by 4 bases and the J gene end by 6 bases; junction bases not matched to a gene: 6. Germline CDR1 SNHLY, CDR2 FYNNEI. CDR3 loop: CASSVRDSRNSPLHF. CDR3 DNA: TGTGCCAGCAGTGTAAGGGACAGTCGTAATTCACCCCTCCACTTT.

This sequence joins TRBV27 and TRBJ2-7; TRBD1 matches at 10 bases. The J segment lost 3 bases and the V segment lost 3 bases, leaving 2 bases of the junction unmatched. The CDR3 loop spans 14 amino acids. In germline, CDR1 is MNHEY, CDR2 SMNVEV (reference sequence). The CDR3 DNA reads as TGTGCCAGCAGTTTTGGGGACAGGGGCTACGAGCAGTACTTC. It yields the protein CASSFGDRGYEQYF.

This clone has only one observation. This chain uses TRBV7-8 with TRBJ2-1; perhaps TRBD2 as D (5 bases). V lost 5 bases and J lost 2, with 16 bases in between. Germline V lookup: CDR1 SGHVS, CDR2 FQNEAQ. This CDR3 comprises 16 residues. CDR3 nucleotides: TGTGCCAGCAGCCCCCCTTCGACGGGGACCTACAATGAGCAGTTCTTC. This codes for CASSPPSTGTYNEQFF.

This clone was picked up one time. V is TRBV28 and J is TRBJ2-1, with a possible D match to TRBD2 (5 bases). Trimming left V 3 bases short and J 4 bases short, with 13 bases between. The CDR3 sequence is 15 residues long. The germline CDR1 and CDR2 sequences are MDHEN and SYDVKM. The CDR3 bases are TGTGCCAGCAGTTTTCGGGGTCAGGCTTACAATGAGCAGTTCTTC. Translated: CASSFRGQAYNEQFF.

This chain uses TRBV11-2 with TRBJ2-2, with D possibly TRBD2 on 6 matching bases. Germline loops: CDR1 SGHAT, CDR2 FQNNGV. Trimming took 3 bases from V and 6 from J, leaving 23 bases between them. This CDR3 contains 18 residues. The DNA of the CDR3 is TGTGCCAGCAGCTTTCTCCGGGGTCTTGGGGGGAGACCCGGGGAGCTGTTTTTT. It yields the protein CASSFLRGLGGRPGELFF.

The chain joins TRBV6-5 to TRBJ2-3; maybe TRBD2 (6 bases). The V and J ends lost 2 bases and 9 bases respectively, with 18 bases between them. CDR1 is MNHEY, CDR2 SVGAGI, per germline. The CDR3 spans 15 residues. The DNA for the CDR3 is TGTGCCAGCAGTTACACCAAGCCTCTTGGAGGGACGCAGTATTTT. Residues: CASSYTKPLGGTQYF.

In this sample, this clone turned up a few times. V gene TRBV28 combines with J gene TRBJ2-5, with TRBD2 as a possible D gene (7 bases). The CDR3 is made up of 14 amino acids. Germline V gives CDR1 MDHEN, CDR2 SYDVKM. Trimming stripped 6 bases from V and 5 bases from J, with 16 bases between. CDR3 in DNA: TGTGCCAGCAGCGATCACGGGGGGCGGGAGACCCAGTACTTC. Protein product: CASSDHGGRETQYF.

The chain links TRBV9 to TRBJ2-2; perhaps TRBD1 as D (7 bases). Germline values: CDR1 SGDLS, CDR2 YYNGEE. The CDR3 sequence is 19 residues long. V was cut by 0 bases and J by 1 base, with 19 bases left in between. The CDR3 DNA reads as TGTGCCAGCAGCGTAGTATATACCCCAGGGGGGCTGAACACCGGGGAGCTGTTTTTT. Encoded protein: CASSVVYTPGGLNTGELFF. Filled out from reference TRBV9 and TRBJ2-2, the complete variable domain reads DSGVTQTPKHLITATGQRVTLRCSPRSGDLSVYWYQQSLDQGLQFLIQYYNGEERAKGNILERFSAQQFPDLHSELNLSSLELGDSALYFCASSVVYTPGGLNTGELFFGEGSRLTVL.

The chain employs TRBV5-4 and TRBJ2-7, with D perhaps matching TRBD1 (6 bases). Per the germline V gene, CDR1 is SGHNT and CDR2 is YYREEE (reference sequence). The V gene lost 0 bases and the J gene lost 5 bases, with 12 bases spanning the gap. This CDR3 has 14 amino acids. CDR3 in DNA: TGTGCCAGCAGCTTGGACAGGGCAAAGGACGAGCAGTACTTC. It yields the protein CASSLDRAKDEQYF.